A selection of T cell receptor beta chains follows, all from one sample in a study of PD-L1 blockade in urothelial cancer. Some clones are missing from TCRdb's copy, which holds only in-frame ones; the method was immunoSEQ multiplex PCR. The sample shows 20,000 to 30,000 clones, roughly 80% of them seen only once. The material was PBMCs, obtained around atezolizumab (anti-PD-L1) treatment. The source is a man aged 65-85 years with urothelial cancer. CDR3s include the opening cysteine and the closing phenylalanine or tryptophan. D genes are given only for firm matches. Clone size is not always given. Where it is, it says once, few, many or a class for expanded clones.

J gene | D gene | clone size | V gene | CDR3 DNA | CDR3 protein
TRBJ2-5 | TRBD1 | - | TRBV5-6 | TGTGCCAGCAGCTCGGGGACAGGGGGCGGAGAGACCCAGTACTTC | CASSSGTGGGETQYF
TRBJ1-1 | - | few | TRBV9 | TGTGCCAGTTCCGACCCGGGGGGCACTGAAGCTTTCTTT | CASSDPGGTEAFF
TRBJ1-5 | - | - | TRBV4-1 | TGCGCCAGCAGCCTCGAGGCCCGGGGCAATCAGCCCCAGCATTTT | CASSLEARGNQPQHF
TRBJ1-1 | - | - | TRBV7-8 | TGTGCCAGCAGCTTACGGGGGGAAAGGGCTGAAGCTTTCTTT | CASSLRGERAEAFF
TRBJ2-5 | - | - | TRBV7-7 | TGTGCTAGCAGCTTACAGTTACAAGAGACCCAGTACTTC | CASSLQLQETQYF
TRBJ2-7 | TRBD2 | - | TRBV5-4 | TGTGCCAGCAGCTCCCCCGGGAGGAAGGGCTACGAGCAGTACTTC | CASSSPGRKGYEQYF
TRBJ1-1 | - | - | TRBV29-1 | TGCAGCGTTGAGGGAGGGGGGAACACTGAAGCTTTCTTT | CSVEGGGNTEAFF
TRBJ1-1 | - | - | TRBV29-1 | TGCAGCGTTAGTTGGGCCGGGGGTGAAGCTTTCTTT | CSVSWAGGEAFF
TRBJ2-2 | TRBD2 | - | TRBV19 | TGTGCCAGTAGTAGTCTTAGCGGGATAGGCGGGGAGCTGTTTTTT | CASSSLSGIGGELFF
TRBJ2-1 | TRBD1 | once | TRBV9 | TGTGCCAGCAGCGTAGCTACTCGAGGGGGCCCGCCCTCCTACAATGAGCAGTTCTTC | CASSVATRGGPPSYNEQFF
TRBJ2-2 | TRBD2 | - | TRBV27 | TGTGCCAGCAGTTTAGCGGGAGGGCCCCCGAACACCGGGGAGCTGTTTTTT | CASSLAGGPPNTGELFF
TRBJ1-1 | - | - | TRBV4-1 | TGCGCCAGCAGCCACGGTTGGAACACTGAAGCTTTCTTT | CASSHGWNTEAFF
TRBJ2-7 | TRBD1 | - | TRBV5-1 | TGCGCCAGCAGCCCGGACAGGGTTGGTCGATACGAGCAGTACTTC | CASSPDRVGRYEQYF
TRBJ2-7 | TRBD2 | - | TRBV18 | TGTGCCAGCTCACCATTAGCGGGCGAGCAGTACTTC | CASSPLAGEQYF
TRBJ2-2 | - | - | TRBV18 | TGTGCCAGCTCACCACCATTGGGGACTAACACCGGGGAGCTGTTTTTT | CASSPPLGTNTGELFF
TRBJ2-2 | - | - | TRBV11-2 | TGTGCCAGCAGCTTCCAGGGCCTGAGGATAACCGGGGAGCTGTTTTTT | CASSFQGLRITGELFF
TRBJ1-3 | - | - | TRBV28 | TGTGCCAGCGGCGGGGCGAGGGGAAACACCATATATTTT | CASGGARGNTIYF
TRBJ2-1 | TRBD2 | - | TRBV4-2 | TGTGCCAGCAGCCCGGGGGAGGGCTCCTCCGGCTCCTACAATGAGCAGTTCTTC | CASSPGEGSSGSYNEQFF
TRBJ2-7 | - | - | TRBV5-1 | TGCGCCAGCAGCTTGGCCCCGACACTGGAGCAGTACTTC | CASSLAPTLEQYF
TRBJ1-1 | TRBD1 | - | TRBV5-1 | TGCGCCAGCAGCTTGTGGGACAGGGGCACTGAAGCTTTCTTT | CASSLWDRGTEAFF
TRBJ2-5 | TRBD2 | - | TRBV2 | TGTGCCAGCAGTGAAAAGTGGTTGACTAGCGCTCAAGAGACCCAGTACTTC | CASSEKWLTSAQETQYF
TRBJ1-2 | - | - | TRBV6-1 | TGTGCCAGCAGCTCGGAGGGGTTCGGGGGCTACACCTTC | CASSSEGFGGYTF
TRBJ2-7 | TRBD1 | - | TRBV4-2 | TGTGCCAGCAGCCAAGTGTCAGGACAGGGGTTGTACGAGCAGTACTTC | CASSQVSGQGLYEQYF
TRBJ1-1 | TRBD1 | - | TRBV28 | TGTGCCAGCAGTTTAGTTGGGACAGGGGCCCCTATGAAAGCTTTCTTT | CASSLVGTGAPMKAFF
TRBJ1-2 | - | - | TRBV6-5 | TGTGCCAGCAGTTACCGGGCAGGGAGGACCTATGGCTACACCTTC | CASSYRAGRTYGYTF
TRBJ1-1 | TRBD1 | - | TRBV2 | TGTGCCAGCGGAATTACACAGGGGGGAGGCACTGAAGCTTTCTTT | CASGITQGGGTEAFF
TRBJ2-3 | TRBD2 | few | TRBV19 | TGTGCCAGTAGTAGCGGGAGGGGGACAGATACGCAGTATTTT | CASSSGRGTDTQYF
TRBJ2-3 | TRBD2 | - | TRBV6-5 | TGTGCCAGCACCCCGGGACTAGACGGGGCAGGCACGCAGTATTTT | CASTPGLDGAGTQYF
TRBJ2-7 | - | - | TRBV7-9 | TGTGCCAGCAGCTTACTGTACTCCGGCGAGCAGTACTTC | CASSLLYSGEQYF